The 8 T cell receptor beta chains in this list originate from one sample, sequenced in a study of blood T cell repertoires in COVID-19. The method was immunoSEQ multiplex PCR; TCRdb's version includes in-frame clones alone and lacks a portion of them. The sample lists approximately 220,000 clones, approximately 83% occurring once. Source material: PBMCs or T cells enriched from blood (not recorded which). The receptors stem from a woman between 40 and 55 years old with acute COVID-19.

This chain links TRBV7-8 with TRBJ2-7; D is possibly TRBD1 (5 bases). V lost 0 bases and J 5 bases, leaving 5 bases between the germline ends. CDR3 length: 12 amino acids. CDR1 is SGHVS and CDR2 is FQNEAQ in the germline V gene. CDR3 in amino acids: CASSLAGHEQYF. The DNA for the CDR3 is TGTGCCAGCAGCTTAGCGGGGCACGAGCAGTACTTC. The full variable domain, completed using reference TRBV7-8 and TRBJ2-7, is GAGVSQSPRYKVAKRGQDVALRCDPISGHVSLFWYQQALGQGPEFLTYFQNEAQLDKSGLPSDRFFAERPEGSVSTLKIQRTQQEDSAVYLCASSLAGHEQYFGPGTRLTVT.

The chain is built from TRBV19 and TRBJ1-4, with 7 bases fitting TRBD1. V was clipped by 3 bases and J by 0 bases; unmatched bases: 4. This CDR3 spans 16 amino acids. The germline gives CDR1 LNHDA, CDR2 SQIVND (reference sequence). CDR3 sequence: CASSIGDRTTNEKLFF. CDR3 in DNA: TGTGCCAGTAGTATTGGGGACAGAACAACTAATGAAAAACTGTTTTTT.

The V gene is TRBV27, the J gene TRBJ2-7; the D gene is possibly TRBD2 (6 bases). Germline lookup yields CDR1 MNHEY and CDR2 SMNVEV (reference sequence). The CDR3 sequence is 17 residues long. Trimming stripped 0 bases from V and 2 bases from J, with 17 bases between. The CDR3 region has the DNA TGTGCCAGCAGTTTATCGCCGGTAGAGCGGGTGACCTACGAGCAGTACTTC. The encoded protein is CASSLSPVERVTYEQYF.

This sequence joins TRBV28 and TRBJ2-1, with a weak D call TRBD2 (6 bases). Deletions cut 4 bases from V and 2 bases from J, with 12 bases between. CDR3 size: 15 residues. Germline CDR1 MDHEN, CDR2 SYDVKM. The CDR3 region is CASSSGLRTYNEQFF. The DNA for the CDR3 is TGTGCCAGCAGTTCGGGACTCCGAACCTACAATGAGCAGTTCTTC.

The CDR3 DNA follows: TGTGCCAGCAGTGCTGGAGGGACAGCTTCCTACGAGCAGTACTTC. Amino acids: CASSAGGTASYEQYF. The chain employs TRBV2 and TRBJ2-7; perhaps TRBD1 as D (7 bases). Germline assignment: CDR1 SNHLY and CDR2 FYNNEI. This CDR3 spans 15 amino acids. Trimming removed 4 bases at V and 1 base at J, with 14 bases between.

The chain recombines TRBV28 with TRBJ1-4, with TRBD1 identical over 8 bases. CDR1 MDHEN and CDR2 SYDVKM come from the germline V gene. The CDR3 is 15 amino acids. V was clipped by 6 bases and J by 4 bases; unmatched bases: 7. As DNA, the CDR3 is TGTGCCAGCAGCCTCCTGACAGGGGTTAATGAAAAACTGTTTTTT. Translated, it gives CASSLLTGVNEKLFF.

This clone came up once. V gene TRBV6-5 combines with J gene TRBJ1-5, with a weak D call TRBD1 (5 bases). Trimming stripped 5 bases from V and 0 bases from J, with 11 bases between. The germline gives CDR1 MNHEY, CDR2 SVGAGI. CDR3 length equals 15 residues. The CDR3 loop reads CASSPTGYSNQPQHF. The CDR3 DNA is TGTGCCAGCAGTCCCACAGGTTATAGCAATCAGCCCCAGCATTTT.

This chain connects TRBV7-3 to TRBJ2-1; 7 nucleotides agree with TRBD2. From germline, CDR1 is SGHTA and CDR2 FQGTGA. CDR3 length: 15 amino acids. Trimming cost V 2 bases and J 5 bases; bases outside gene matches: 6. The CDR3 sequence is CASSLGLADHNEQFF. In DNA, the CDR3 is TGTGCCAGCAGCTTAGGTCTAGCGGATCACAATGAGCAGTTCTTC.